This is a list of T cell receptor beta chains from one sample in a study of T cells after yellow fever vaccination. From the 5' RACE reads, TCRdb called clonotypes with MiXCR, one entry per CDR3 protein. The top ten clones hold about 16% of a sample with some 670,000 distinct CDR3 sequences, 9% to 15% of them seen once. Specimen: PBMCs, collected on the day of the yellow fever booster vaccination. The receptors come from a young man who received the YFV17D yellow fever vaccine. Both conserved end residues are part of each CDR3. A D gene is named only where the DNA matches it firmly. Expanded clones are given a class, and other clones once, few, many or no size at all.

D: TRBD1; size: few; V: TRBV20-1; J: TRBJ1-1; DNA: TGCAGTGCTAGAGACCAACAGGGGATGAACACTGAAGCTTTCTTT; CDR3: CSARDQQGMNTEAFF
D: NA; size: NA; V: TRBV21-1; J: TRBJ1-2; DNA: TGTGCCAGCAGCAAATTACACAGGCAGACGAGCTACACCTTC; CDR3: CASSKLHRQTSYTF
D: TRBD2; size: few; V: TRBV29-1; J: TRBJ2-2; DNA: TGCAGCGTCACCCTAGCTCTAGCGGGAGTTGAAACCGGGGAGCTGTTTTTT; CDR3: CSVTLALAGVETGELFF
D: NA; size: few; V: TRBV6-6; J: TRBJ1-5; DNA: TGTGCCAGCAGTTTGGGCCGGCCCCAGCATTTT; CDR3: CASSLGRPQHF
D: NA; size: many; V: TRBV5-6; J: TRBJ2-1; DNA: TGTGCCAGCAGCTTACCAGGGCCCTACAATGAGCAGTTCTTC; CDR3: CASSLPGPYNEQFF
D: NA; size: few; V: TRBV27; J: TRBJ2-1; DNA: TGTGCCAGCAGTCCCTCGGGACCCAGATACAATGAGCAGTTCTTC; CDR3: CASSPSGPRYNEQFF
D: TRBD2; size: few; V: TRBV12-3/TRBV12-4; J: TRBJ2-1; DNA: TGTGCCATCCGACCAACTTTAGCGGGGAACAATGAGCAGTTCTTC; CDR3: CAIRPTLAGNNEQFF
D: TRBD1; size: NA; V: TRBV19; J: TRBJ1-1; DNA: TGTGCCAGTAGTGCCGCAGGGGGCAGTGAAGCTTTCTTT; CDR3: CASSAAGGSEAFF
D: NA; size: NA; V: TRBV25-1; J: TRBJ1-4; DNA: TGTGCCAGCAGTGAATCAGGGGCTCCTAATGAAAAACTGTTTTTT; CDR3: CASSESGAPNEKLFF
D: NA; size: NA; V: TRBV6-5; J: TRBJ1-1; DNA: TGTGCCAGCAGTTATCTTCCCCGGGCCCTCTCGGGGAACACTGAAGCTTTCTTT; CDR3: CASSYLPRALSGNTEAFF
D: NA; size: few; V: TRBV6-6; J: TRBJ2-7; DNA: TGTGCCACCGAGGCAGAGTACGAGCAGTACTTC; CDR3: CATEAEYEQYF
D: NA; size: few; V: TRBV5-1; J: TRBJ2-3; DNA: TGCGCCAGCAGCTTGGATGGGGCCGGAGCGGCAGATACGCAGTATTTT; CDR3: CASSLDGAGAADTQYF
D: NA; size: many; V: TRBV7-3; J: TRBJ2-2; DNA: TGTGCCAGCAGCTTACAGTCGGGAGCTACCGGGGAGCTGTTTTTT; CDR3: CASSLQSGATGELFF
D: TRBD2; size: NA; V: TRBV7-2; J: TRBJ2-7; DNA: TGTGCCAGCAGCCCGTACCCCCCGGGACTAGCTGTCCACGAGCAGTACTTC; CDR3: CASSPYPPGLAVHEQYF
D: TRBD1; size: NA; V: TRBV11-1; J: TRBJ1-4; DNA: TGTGCCAGCAGCTCAACCCGTGCGGGACAGGGAGGTTCGGCTAATGAAAAACTGTTTTTT; CDR3: CASSSTRAGQGGSANEKLFF
D: NA; size: NA; V: TRBV20-1; J: TRBJ1-6; DNA: TGCAGTGCCCCCCTGGTCCCGCTGAGCTCCTATAATTCACCCCTCCACTTT; CDR3: CSAPLVPLSSYNSPLHF
D: NA; size: NA; V: TRBV14; J: TRBJ2-7; DNA: TGTGCCAGCAGCCAAGATATGCTTCTGTGGGGCGAGCAGTACTTC; CDR3: CASSQDMLLWGEQYF
D: TRBD2; size: few; V: TRBV24-1; J: TRBJ2-7; DNA: TGTGCCACCAGTGATGTAGCGGGGGAGCAGTACTTC; CDR3: CATSDVAGEQYF
D: TRBD2; size: NA; V: TRBV20-1; J: TRBJ2-3; DNA: TGCAGTGCTAGTGGTCTAGCGGGAACGGATACGCAGTATTTT; CDR3: CSASGLAGTDTQYF
D: NA; size: NA; V: TRBV20-1; J: TRBJ2-5; DNA: TGCAGTGCTAGAGATCCCCAGCTCCAGGCCCAGTACTTC; CDR3: CSARDPQLQAQYF
D: NA; size: few; V: TRBV12-3/TRBV12-4; J: TRBJ1-2; DNA: TGTGCCAGCAGCCTCGCAAACCGGGGCCTATATGGCTACACCTTC; CDR3: CASSLANRGLYGYTF
D: NA; size: NA; V: TRBV28; J: TRBJ2-1; DNA: TGTGCCAGCCCCAGTGCGTTAAATGAGCAGTTCTTC; CDR3: CASPSALNEQFF
D: TRBD1; size: few; V: TRBV20-1; J: TRBJ1-5; DNA: TGCAGTACACAGGGGGCGAATCAGCCCCAGCATTTT; CDR3: CSTQGANQPQHF
D: TRBD2; size: NA; V: TRBV7-9; J: TRBJ2-7; DNA: TGTGCCAGCACCATCCGTGCTAGCGGGAGTGGAGAGCAGTACTTC; CDR3: CASTIRASGSGEQYF
D: TRBD1; size: NA; V: TRBV12-3/TRBV12-4; J: TRBJ1-5; DNA: TGTGCCAGCAAAAGGACAGGGGCCAATCAGCCCCAGCATTTT; CDR3: CASKRTGANQPQHF
D: TRBD2; size: many; V: TRBV6-1; J: TRBJ2-1; DNA: TGTGCCAGCAGGCCTAGCGGTGACAATGAGCAGTTCTTC; CDR3: CASRPSGDNEQFF